This T cell receptor beta chain stems from a study of cytomegalovirus exposure and HLA in healthy donors. A multiplex PCR was run with 60 Vbeta primers and 13 Jbeta primers. TCRdb keeps only in-frame clones here, not all; method: immunoSEQ multiplex PCR. The repertoire holds tens of thousands of clones, with around four fifths as singletons. CDR3 length: 16 amino acids. Germline CDR1 and CDR2: SGHTS and YDEGEE. Trimming pared 0 bases from V and 2 bases from J, leaving 12 bases between. Sequencing was carried out using PBMCs. The origin of this receptor is a young man in good health and CMV-seropositive. The rearrangement joins TRBV5-8 to TRBJ2-1, with D perhaps matching TRBD2 (5 bases). The CDR3 DNA reads TGTGCCAGCAGCTTGGTTGGGCGAGCGGCCTACAATGAGCAGTTCTTC. It is translated as CASSLVGRAAYNEQFF.